The entry that follows covers one T cell receptor (beta chain) sequence. This record belongs to a study of cytomegalovirus exposure and HLA in healthy donors. The germline CDR1 and CDR2 sequences are SGHDT and YYEEEE. V was clipped by 2 bases and J by 6 bases, with 24 bases between them. CDR3 length: 17 residues. PCR employed 60 Vbeta and 13 Jbeta primers. The assay was immunoSEQ multiplex PCR, and TCRdb's table has in-frame clones only and misses some. Among about 180,000 clones listed, 65% to 90% were seen once. This TCR was sampled from a girl aged 2-10 years in good health and CMV-seropositive. The chain has TRBV5-6 and TRBJ2-7; D not resolved. The specimen sequenced was PBMCs. The CDR3 loop is CASSFGVSISGSGEQYF. The CDR3 DNA is TGTGCCAGCAGCTTCGGCGTTTCAATTAGTGGATCGGGCGAGCAGTACTTC.